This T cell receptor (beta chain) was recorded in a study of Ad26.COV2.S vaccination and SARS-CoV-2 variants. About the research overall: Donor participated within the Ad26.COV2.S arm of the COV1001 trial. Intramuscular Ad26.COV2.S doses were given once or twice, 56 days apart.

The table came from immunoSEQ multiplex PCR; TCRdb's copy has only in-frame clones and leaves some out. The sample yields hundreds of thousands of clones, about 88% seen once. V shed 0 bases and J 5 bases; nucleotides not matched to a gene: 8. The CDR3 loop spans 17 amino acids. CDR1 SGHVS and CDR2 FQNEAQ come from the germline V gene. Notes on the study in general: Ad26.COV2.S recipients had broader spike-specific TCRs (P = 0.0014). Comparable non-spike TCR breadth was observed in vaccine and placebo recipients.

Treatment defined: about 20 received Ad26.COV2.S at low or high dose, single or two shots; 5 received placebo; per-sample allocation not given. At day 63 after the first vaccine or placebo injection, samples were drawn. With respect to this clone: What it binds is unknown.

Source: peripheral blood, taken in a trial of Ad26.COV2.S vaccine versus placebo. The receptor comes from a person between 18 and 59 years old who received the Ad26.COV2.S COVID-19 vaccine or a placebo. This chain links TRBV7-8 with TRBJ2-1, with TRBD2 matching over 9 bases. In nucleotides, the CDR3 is TGTGCCAGCAGCTTAGCGTTGGCGGGGGGGGCTGACAATGAGCAGTTCTTC. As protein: CASSLALAGGADNEQFF.